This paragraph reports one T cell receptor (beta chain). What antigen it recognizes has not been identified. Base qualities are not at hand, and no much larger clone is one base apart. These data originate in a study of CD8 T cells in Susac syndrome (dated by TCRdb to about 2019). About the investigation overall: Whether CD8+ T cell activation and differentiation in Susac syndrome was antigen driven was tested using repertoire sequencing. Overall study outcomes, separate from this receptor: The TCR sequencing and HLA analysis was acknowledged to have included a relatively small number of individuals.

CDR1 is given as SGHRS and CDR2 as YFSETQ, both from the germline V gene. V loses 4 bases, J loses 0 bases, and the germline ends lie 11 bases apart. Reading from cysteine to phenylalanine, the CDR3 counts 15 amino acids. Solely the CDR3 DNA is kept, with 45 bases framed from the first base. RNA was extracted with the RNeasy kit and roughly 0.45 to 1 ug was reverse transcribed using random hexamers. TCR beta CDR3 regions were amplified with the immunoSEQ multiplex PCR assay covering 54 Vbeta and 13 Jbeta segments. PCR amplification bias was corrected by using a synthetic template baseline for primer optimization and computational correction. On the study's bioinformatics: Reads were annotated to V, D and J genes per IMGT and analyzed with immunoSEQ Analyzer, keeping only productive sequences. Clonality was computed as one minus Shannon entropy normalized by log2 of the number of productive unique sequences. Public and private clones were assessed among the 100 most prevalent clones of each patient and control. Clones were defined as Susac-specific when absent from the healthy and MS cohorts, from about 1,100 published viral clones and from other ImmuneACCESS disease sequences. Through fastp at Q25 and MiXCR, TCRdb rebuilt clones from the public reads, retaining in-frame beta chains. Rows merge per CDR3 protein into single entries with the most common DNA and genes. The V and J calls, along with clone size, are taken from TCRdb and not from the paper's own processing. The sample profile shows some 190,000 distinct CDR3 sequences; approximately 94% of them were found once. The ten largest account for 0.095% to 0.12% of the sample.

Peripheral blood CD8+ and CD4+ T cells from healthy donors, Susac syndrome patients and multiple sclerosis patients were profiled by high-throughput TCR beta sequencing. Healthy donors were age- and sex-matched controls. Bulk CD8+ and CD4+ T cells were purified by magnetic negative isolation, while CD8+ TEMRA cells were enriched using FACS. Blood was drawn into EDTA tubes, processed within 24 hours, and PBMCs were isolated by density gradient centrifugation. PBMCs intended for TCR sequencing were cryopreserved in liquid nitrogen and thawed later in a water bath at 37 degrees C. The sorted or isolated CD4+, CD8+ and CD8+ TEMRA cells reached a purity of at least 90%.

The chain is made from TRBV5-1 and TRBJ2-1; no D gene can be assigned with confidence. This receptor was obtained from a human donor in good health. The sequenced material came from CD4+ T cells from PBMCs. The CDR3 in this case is CASSRDGSSYNEQFF. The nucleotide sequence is TGCGCCAGCAGCCGTGACGGGTCCTCCTACAATGAGCAGTTCTTC.